A selection of T cell receptor beta chains follows, all from one sample in a study of breast tumors, draining lymph nodes, adjacent tissues. TCRdb re-analysed the multiplex PCR reads in MiXCR, keeping a single row per CDR3 protein. The table records approximately 180,000 distinct CDR3 sequences, 33% of them present only once. Sequenced sample: axillary lymph node tissue. The source of these receptors is a female donor with breast cancer. Some clones in this sample may be carry-over from other donors' samples. Both conserved end residues are part of each CDR3. D genes are given only for firm matches. The listing skips clone size in some rows; elsewhere it reads once, few, many or a size class.

j_call d_call clone_size v_call cdr3_nt cdr3_aa
TRBJ2-3 . many TRBV20-1 TGCAGTGCTAGGGACGAGGCGACTAGCACAGATACGCAGTATTTT CSARDEATSTDTQYF
TRBJ2-7 . . TRBV2 TGTGCCAGCAGTTTCCCCGCCCCCCGGCAGGGAGGTGAGCAGTACTTC CASSFPAPRQGGEQYF
TRBJ2-7 . many TRBV4-3 TGCGCCAGCAGCCAAGAGTGGGGTACTACCTACGAGCAGTACTTC CASSQEWGTTYEQYF
TRBJ1-1 . many TRBV7-6 TGTGCCAGCAGCGACAGGAACACTGAAGCTTTCTTT CASSDRNTEAFF
TRBJ2-1 . many TRBV7-8 TGTGCCAGCAGCCATAAGAGACAGGCATACAATGAGCAGTTCTTC CASSHKRQAYNEQFF
TRBJ2-5 . many TRBV5-1 TGCGCCAGCAGCCCGGACTGGAGGTGGGAGACCCAGTACTTC CASSPDWRWETQYF
TRBJ1-4 TRBD1 many TRBV12-3/TRBV12-4 TGTGCCAGCAGTCAGCTGGCCCGGGACAGGGTAAAATTAATTAATGAAAAACTGTTTTTT CASSQLARDRVKLINEKLFF
TRBJ1-5 . . TRBV28 TGTGCCAGCAGTTTAGCCAGACTAGATAGCAATCAGCCCCAGCATTTT CASSLARLDSNQPQHF
TRBJ2-7 TRBD2 . TRBV14 TGTGCTAGAGATATGGGAGGGGTCCCCTACGAGCAGTACTTC CARDMGGVPYEQYF
TRBJ1-6 TRBD1 many TRBV2 TGTGCCAGCATGACGGGAGGGGGCACCTATAATTCACCCCTCCACTTT CASMTGGGTYNSPLHF
TRBJ2-1 . many TRBV14 TGTGCCAGCAGCCAAGCGGCCCACGGGCGTGGTGAGCAGTTCTTC CASSQAAHGRGEQFF
TRBJ1-4 . many TRBV7-8 TGTGCCAGCAGCTTCGACAGAAGACGTGGTGAAAAACTGTTTTTT CASSFDRRRGEKLFF
TRBJ1-2 . many TRBV29-1 TGCAGCGTTGAAGATTTACAGGCGGCTGGTGGCGGCTACACCTTC CSVEDLQAAGGGYTF
TRBJ2-3 . many TRBV7-2 TGTGCCAGCAGCCGCGTCGGGGTTGGGGGCTCGGTTTTAGATACGCAGTATTTT CASSRVGVGGSVLDTQYF
TRBJ2-3 . many TRBV18 TGTGCCAGCTCACCCAGAGCCACAGATACGCAGTATTTT CASSPRATDTQYF
TRBJ2-6 . . TRBV24-1 TGTGCCACCAGTGATTTGGACATGGGGACAGGGGCCAACGTCCTGACTTTC CATSDLDMGTGANVLTF
TRBJ1-5 . . TRBV20-1 TGCAGTGCTAGCAACCCCTGGACTAGCGGGAAAGAGACCCAGCATTTT CSASNPWTSGKETQHF
TRBJ2-5 . . TRBV5-1 TGCGCCAGCAGCTTGTTAAATTTTGGTCTTTTGGAGGCCCAGTACTTC CASSLLNFGLLEAQYF
TRBJ1-1 TRBD1 . TRBV7-2 TGTGCCAGCAGCTTGAACAGGGGAGGGACTGAAGCTTTCTTT CASSLNRGGTEAFF
TRBJ1-2 TRBD1 many TRBV6-1 TGTGCCAGCAGCCTAGCCGGGACAGGGGGGTATGGCTACACCTTC CASSLAGTGGYGYTF
TRBJ2-7 . many TRBV20-1 TGCAGTGCTAGAGACCCACTAGGTCTGGTGTCGGACGAGCAGTACTTC CSARDPLGLVSDEQYF
TRBJ2-3 . . TRBV15 TGTGCCACCGGCAGCCAAGATTCTGGGGGAGATACGCAGTATTTT CATGSQDSGGDTQYF
TRBJ2-1 TRBD2 many TRBV10-1 TGCGCCAGCAGTGAGCTAGCGGGGAGCTCCTACAATGAGCAGTTCTTC CASSELAGSSYNEQFF
TRBJ2-1 TRBD2 once TRBV7-8 TGTGCCAGCAGCTTAGAGACTAGCGGGGGATACAATGAGCAGTTCTTC CASSLETSGGYNEQFF
TRBJ1-5 . many TRBV6-6 TGTGCCAGCAGTCACTCGGTAATGCGGGATCGGCAGCCCCAGCATTTT CASSHSVMRDRQPQHF
TRBJ2-1 . many TRBV20-1 TGCAGTGCTAGGAAAGGGAACTATGAGCAGTTCTTC CSARKGNYEQFF
TRBJ1-2 . many TRBV9 TGTGCCAGCAGCGTAGATCAGGGGTCGAGCTATGGCTACACCTTC CASSVDQGSSYGYTF
TRBJ1-1 TRBD1 few TRBV7-2 TGTGCCAGCAGCCAGCAGACAGGGGGGTACAACACTGAAGCTTTCTTT CASSQQTGGYNTEAFF
TRBJ2-2 . many TRBV4-2 TGTGCCAGCAGCCAAGAAACAGCCGGGGAGCTGTTTTTT CASSQETAGELFF
TRBJ2-1 . many TRBV4-1 TGCGCCAGCAGCCACCGGGACTTTCCGGGGGAATACAATGAGCAGTTCTTC CASSHRDFPGEYNEQFF
TRBJ1-2 . . TRBV19 TGTGCCAGTAGTGTCCTCAACTATGGCTACACCTTC CASSVLNYGYTF
TRBJ2-1 TRBD2 many TRBV7-2 TGTGCCAGCAGCTTAGATCCCGCTAGCGGGACACTCGGGTTCTTC CASSLDPASGTLGFF
TRBJ2-7 . many TRBV6-1 TGTGCCAGCAGTGAAGCGGTCGAACAGGGCGAGCAGTACTTC CASSEAVEQGEQYF
TRBJ2-7 . . TRBV29-1 TGCAGCGTTGTAAGCAGGGGAGGGCTCGAGCAGTACTTC CSVVSRGGLEQYF
TRBJ2-7 . many TRBV27 TGTGCCAGCAGATTAGACTCTTCCTACTACGAGCAGTACTTC CASRLDSSYYEQYF
TRBJ1-5 TRBD1 . TRBV2 TGTGCCTACCGGGACAGTAATCAGCCCCAGCATTTT CAYRDSNQPQHF
TRBJ1-5 . many TRBV2 TGTGCCAGCGGAAGAGGGGGGATTCAGCCCCAGCATTTT CASGRGGIQPQHF
TRBJ2-3 . many TRBV7-9 TGTGCCAGCAGCTTACGGGCGGATACGCAGTATTTT CASSLRADTQYF
TRBJ2-1 TRBD2 many TRBV20-1 TGCAGTGCTAGAGGGCCAGCGGGGAGCTCCTACAATGAGCAGTTCTTC CSARGPAGSSYNEQFF
TRBJ2-1 . . TRBV29-1 TGCAGCGTGAAAGACAATAGGCAGTTCTTC CSVKDNRQFF
TRBJ2-2 TRBD2 few TRBV18 TGTGCCAGCTCGCTCCACGCGGGGGACTTAATAAACACCGGGGAGCTGTTTTTT CASSLHAGDLINTGELFF
TRBJ1-5 . once TRBV9 TGTGCCAGCAGCCCCGGTGACGGTGACAATCAGCCCCCGCATTTT CASSPGDGDNQPPHF
TRBJ1-2 . . TRBV29-1 TGCAGCGCTCGCGGGGTCGGCTACACCTTC CSARGVGYTF
TRBJ2-2 TRBD2 many TRBV4-3 TGCGCCAGCAGCCAAGTGATTGGGACTAGCGGGGCCGGGGAGCTGTTTTTT CASSQVIGTSGAGELFF
TRBJ2-5 TRBD2 . TRBV10-2 TGCGCCAGCAGTGACTCTCCTAGCGGGAGTGGAGAGACCCAGTACTTC CASSDSPSGSGETQYF
TRBJ2-7 TRBD1 many TRBV11-2 TGTGCCAGCAGCTGGTTGACAGGGGACTCCTACGAGCAGTACTTC CASSWLTGDSYEQYF
TRBJ1-2 . . TRBV7-8 TGTGCCAGCAGCCGGACAGTGACAGCCTATGGCTACACCTTC CASSRTVTAYGYTF
TRBJ2-3 . . TRBV9 TGTGCCAGCAGCGCCCGGACTAGCACAGATACGCAGTATTTT CASSARTSTDTQYF
TRBJ2-5 . . TRBV5-4 TGTGCCAGCAGCTTGACGGGGTTTTTAGAGACCCAGTACTTC CASSLTGFLETQYF
TRBJ2-3 . many TRBV9 TGTGCCAGCAGCGTAGTGGGTAAATTCACAGATACGCAGTATTTT CASSVVGKFTDTQYF
TRBJ2-5 TRBD2 . TRBV29-1 TGCAGCGTGGGACTAGGTGAAGGGGAGGCAGAGACCCAGTACTTC CSVGLGEGEAETQYF
TRBJ2-7 . many TRBV7-2 TGTGCCAGCAGCGCCCTCGGGGCCCGTGGGCAGTACTTC CASSALGARGQYF
TRBJ1-5 . many TRBV6-1 TGTGCCAGCAGTCTAAGTAGCAATCAGCCCCAGCATTTT CASSLSSNQPQHF
TRBJ2-7 . . TRBV11-2 TGTGCCAGCAGCGGAGGATTTCGGGGCGAGCAGTACTTC CASSGGFRGEQYF
TRBJ1-5 . many TRBV7-9 TGTGCCAGCAGCTTGGGCGGTCAGCCCCAGCATTTT CASSLGGQPQHF
TRBJ1-1 . few TRBV10-1 TGCGCCAGCAGTCCCCCGAAAGGCCCTCTCATGGGGAACACTGAAGCTTTCTTT CASSPPKGPLMGNTEAFF
TRBJ2-5 TRBD1 many TRBV18 TGTGCCAGCTCACCAGCGACAGGGGTCCAAGAGACCCAGTACTTC CASSPATGVQETQYF
TRBJ2-1 TRBD2 many TRBV3-1 TGTGCCACTAGACTAGCGGGAGGGGGTAATGAGCAGTTCTTC CATRLAGGGNEQFF
TRBJ2-7 . many TRBV5-8 TGTGCCAGCAGCCGAGGGACCGAGCAGTACTTC CASSRGTEQYF